This note documents a single TCR beta chain sequence. The antigen this receptor binds is unknown. The limits of the CDR3 on the DNA are not certain, so only TCRdb's listed CDR3 is given. The time point label, read with the paper, signifies: baseline before first vaccination. Vaccinee samples came from UK trials COV001 and COV002, including a single-blind randomized controlled phase 2/3 trial of AZD1222 (ChAdOx1 nCoV-19) in healthy adults. For TCRbeta chain sequencing, PBMC samples from trial participants were taken at day 0 and at day 28 after the second dose. These data belong to a study of T cell responses to AZD1222 COVID-19 vaccine listed by TCRdb under 2021. Background on the whole study: AZD1222 recipients whose second dose came at about 4 weeks and those whose second dose came at about 12 weeks were combined into one group, since spike-specific TCR depth and breadth did not differ between the two schedules. Enrollment into the trials was organized by age into subgroups of 18-55, 56-69 and 70-plus years, and those subgroups contained approximately 150, 30 and 60 TCR-sequenced participants, respectively. TCR sequencing covered approximately 230 trial participants: some 210 given two doses of AZD1222 and around 25 given two doses of MenACWY control vaccine. Points the paper makes about the study in general: Most participants were white British and females outnumbered males, and the authors suggested that clonal diversity may have been underestimated. Because no samples from the day 14 peak response were available, repertoires could be characterized only after the peak T cell response. After two AZD1222 doses, spike-specific TCR breadth and depth were significantly higher than at day 0 and than in MenACWY recipients. The 56-69-year group was small, and its depth increase did not reach significance, likely because of low power. Reportedly, almost half of the unique spike-specific TCRs recognized epitopes lying outside the regions that are mutated in the B.1.351 and B.1.1.7 variants. The whole spike protein was spanned by vaccine-associated CD4 TCRs, and dominant responses were seen in regions 160-218 and 743-854. Conclusions about previously exposed vaccinees are limited because only a handful of AZD1222 recipients were SARS-CoV-2 seropositive at baseline.

From its cysteine to its phenylalanine, the CDR3 spans 14 amino acids. Reading the germline V gene (reference sequence) gives CDR1 MNHEY and CDR2 SMNVEV. The CDR3 regions of human TCRbeta chains were subjected to immunosequencing. Per the authors' processing: Repertoire TCRs were matched against a reference library of SARS-CoV-2-specific TCRs generated with the MIRA antigen-specificity platform. Breadth was defined as the fraction of unique TCRs that were SARS-CoV-2-associated. Depth was defined as the fraction of total T cells that were SARS-CoV-2-associated. Using the MIRA data, each spike-specific TCR was assigned both to the spike region to which the TCR was reactive and to a CD4 or CD8 class. Log10-transformed breadth and depth values were compared by one-way ANOVA with Sidak's multiple comparisons tests. TCRdb stores this immuneACCESS table with in-frame sequences only. Part of the clones is absent; in the studies checked, under half of the shortfall reflects unresolved V genes, and no reason is known for the rest. That table gives V, J and clone size, and the DNA gave D and trimming. The sample data list 100,000 to 140,000 clones, and roughly nine tenths of these were observed just once. The ten largest clonotypes hold around 4.5% of the sample.

The receptor was isolated from an adult in good health. The sequences come from peripheral blood, collected on day 0 of AZD1222 vaccination. The rearranged segments are TRBV27 and TRBJ2-1. The CDR3 has the sequence CASGLSGPSNEQFF.